This TCR delta chain was sequenced during a study of TRDV2 sequences in healthy donors (dated by TCRdb to about 2020). The study in broad terms: Approximately 18 single-cell-derived gamma9delta2 T cell clones spanning the full range of antitumor activity were TCR-sequenced and traced within the bulk repertoire. Overall study results and their limits: Although the observed TCRdelta repertoires were highly focused, the frequency of a clonotype did not correlate with the antitumor functional potential of the respective clone. The TCRdelta clonotypes of several highly reactive clones appeared rare, since those clonotypes could not be detected in the bulk sequencing data from the donors of those clones.

Bulk sequencing of complete TCR delta chain (Vdelta2) repertoires was performed to track the frequency of functionally characterized gamma9delta2 T cell clones. Peripheral blood of anonymous healthy donors was obtained by purchase from the Dutch blood bank. gamma9delta2 T cells analyzed in the study originated from peripheral blood of healthy donors. Here V drops 0 bases and J drops 0 bases, and the junction holds 12 bases not matched to any gene. The CDR3 runs 18 residues from the cysteine to the phenylalanine. Just the 54-base CDR3 DNA is kept, in frame starting at base 1. In the germline V gene, CDR1 corresponds to GEAIGNYY and CDR2 to EKD. Notes on this clone: Its recognized antigen is unknown. No base quality information exists; no much larger clone differs at one position.

Libraries came from PCR. For sequencing, an Illumina MiSeq was employed. On the authors' methods: Clonotypes represented by only a single read were excluded when reporting TRDV repertoire clonotype frequencies. The public reads were reprocessed by TCRdb using CATT, and rows of matching DNA were later combined. Here the V and J calls rest on TCRdb's processing, not on the authors' analysis. In this sample the table shows 2,000 to 2,500 delta-chain clones, nearly 65% of which occur a single time. The ten largest clones represent 13% to 15% of the sample. The sample consisted of Vd2+ gamma-delta T cells from blood. The cell subset or site label of this sample denotes: TCR Vdelta2-expressing (gamma9delta2) T cells. The chain is made from TRDV2 and TRDJ1, and 7 bases in between align with TRDD3. This sequence originates from a human donor in good health. The CDR3 protein sequence reads: CACDTSWGDDPYTDKLIF. At the DNA level, the sequence is TGTGCCTGTGACACCAGCTGGGGGGACGACCCCTACACCGATAAACTCATCTTT.